Presented here are 21 T cell receptor beta chains from one specimen sequenced in a study of vaccination effects on CD4 cells after COVID-19. Antigen-specific CD4+ T cell clonotypes were called by their expansion after viral peptide-pool culture in ViraFEST. Investigators separated out CD4+ T cells once around 9 days of culture had passed. People in the vaccine group had not been infected with SARS-CoV-2 before, and their nucleocapsid antibodies were negative. Which antigens these TCRs recognize remains unknown. The repertoire was sequenced with immunoSEQ multiplex PCR; TCRdb's copy has only in-frame clones and lacks some. Counted here are roughly 33,000 clones, 55% to 85% occurring once; the ten biggest clones make up 27%. The specimen comprised CD4+ T cells from PBMCs cultured with HCoV-OC43 spike peptides, sampled before COVID-19 vaccination. Subset indicated: HCoV-OC43 spike overlapping peptide pool stimulation. The source is a human donor who received a COVID-19 vaccine.

The J gene is TRBJ1-1, the V gene TRBV5-1; no definite D call. Germline CDR1 is SGHRS and CDR2 is YFSETQ. This CDR3 contains 13 residues. V gave up 4 bases and J gave up 0 bases, with 7 bases separating them. Here the CDR3 reads CASSVNLNTEAFF. Here the CDR3 DNA reads TGCGCCAGCAGCGTAAACCTGAACACTGAAGCTTTCTTT.

In its sample, this clone was seen once. The chain uses TRBV18 and TRBJ2-2; 8 nucleotides match TRBD2. CDR1 is KGHSH, CDR2 LQKENI, per germline. V dropped 1 base and J dropped 0; count of bases not matched to a gene: 1. CDR3 length: 16 residues. The CDR3 nucleotides are TGTGCCAGCTCACCACTAGCGGGGACGAACACCGGGGAGCTGTTTTTT. Translating it yields CASSPLAGTNTGELFF.

The chain links TRBV4-1 to TRBJ2-2; 9 bases line up with TRBD1. The CDR3 spans 16 residues. CDR1 MGHRA and CDR2 YSYEKL come from the germline V gene. V shed 3 bases, J shed 5 bases, and the junction held 7 bases outside the gene matches. The CDR3 protein is CASSQAGTGLTGELFF. The CDR3, as DNA: TGCGCCAGCAGCCAGGCCGGGACAGGGTTAACCGGGGAGCTGTTTTTT.

This rearrangement joins TRBV30 to TRBJ1-2; the match to TRBD1 covers 8 bases. In germline, CDR1 is GTSNPN, CDR2 SVGIG (reference sequence). J was trimmed by 5 bases and V by 5 bases; bases with no gene match: 10. The CDR3 sequence is 14 residues long. The DNA for the CDR3 is TGTGCCTGGGATCCCGGGACAGGTTTTTATGGCTACACCTTC. This codes for CAWDPGTGFYGYTF. The entire variable domain, with the rest obtained from reference TRBV30 and TRBJ1-2, is as follows: SQTIHQWPATLVQPVGSPLSLECTVEGTSNPNLYWYRQAAGRGLQLLFYSVGIGQISSEVPQNLSASRPQDRQFILSSKKLLLSDSGFYLCAWDPGTGFYGYTFGSGTRLTVV.

CDR3 sequence (DNA): TGTGCCAGCAGCCAAGCCTCCGGGACAACTTCTTACGAGCAGTACTTC. Its translation is CASSQASGTTSYEQYF. J is TRBJ2-7 and V is TRBV3-1 (or the pseudogene TRBV3-2); D might be TRBD1 (6 bases). Per the germline V gene, CDR1 is LGHDT and CDR2 is YNNKEL (reference sequence). Trimming stripped 1 base from V and 4 bases from J, with 17 bases between. CDR3 length: 16 amino acids.

The chain carries TRBV19 and TRBJ2-5; 8 nucleotides line up with TRBD1. This CDR3 contains 15 residues. With V trimmed by 6 bases and J by 2 bases, 8 bases remained unmatched. CDR1 is LNHDA and CDR2 is SQIVND in the germline V gene (reference sequence). The CDR3 region has the DNA TGTGCCAGTAGGGATAGAGGACAGGGTCAAGAGACCCAGTACTTC. Residues: CASRDRGQGQETQYF.

This chain connects TRBV6-5 to TRBJ2-2, with TRBD2 identical over 10 bases. V shed 4 bases and J 1 base; nucleotides not matched to a gene: 0. This CDR3 is 15 amino acids long. Germline CDR1 reads MNHEY; CDR2 reads SVGAGI. CDR3 protein: CASSLAGGNTGELFF. CDR3 DNA: TGTGCCAGCAGTTTAGCGGGGGGGAACACCGGGGAGCTGTTTTTT.

The rearrangement uses TRBV19 and TRBJ1-1, with D maybe TRBD1 (6 bases). The CDR3 totals 14 residues. Germline-derived CDR1 and CDR2 are LNHDA and SQIVND (reference sequence). The germline V and J ends were trimmed by 1 base and 5 bases, with 11 bases remaining between them. Here the CDR3 DNA reads TGTGCCAGTAGTATAGCAACTCAGGGGACTGAAGCTTTCTTT. It yields the protein CASSIATQGTEAFF.

The chain is built from TRBV25-1 and TRBJ2-1; 9 nucleotides align to TRBD2. The germline V gene has CDR1 MGHDK and CDR2 SYGVNS. The CDR3 sequence is 14 residues long. J was trimmed by 7 bases and V by 6 bases; bases with no gene match: 7. The CDR3 nucleotides are TGTGCCAGCAGGGAAAGCGGGGGGCTAAATGAGCAGTTCTTC. Translation gives CASRESGGLNEQFF.

The count of this clone is one. The V gene is TRBV10-3, the J gene TRBJ1-2; D ambiguous. The V gene lost 7 bases and the J gene lost 8 bases, with 14 bases spanning the gap. CDR3 length: 12 amino acids. The germline gives CDR1 ENHRY, CDR2 SYGVKD. This chain's CDR3 is CAINSQELGYTF. CDR3 DNA: TGTGCCATCAATAGTCAAGAGCTCGGCTACACCTTC.

The rearrangement uses TRBV6-5 and TRBJ2-1; 7 nucleotides line up with TRBD2. The CDR3 loop spans 15 amino acids. Germline values: CDR1 MNHEY, CDR2 SVGAGI. Trimming cost V 5 bases and J 1 base; bases outside gene matches: 5. CDR3 bases: TGTGCCAGCAGTACTAGCGTCTCATCCTACAATGAGCAGTTCTTC. Protein: CASSTSVSSYNEQFF.

This clone occurred once. V gene TRBV2 combines with J gene TRBJ2-1, with TRBD2 identical over 11 bases. Germline CDR1 is SNHLY and CDR2 is FYNNEI. V was clipped by 5 bases and J by 1 base; unmatched bases: 1. This CDR3 region has 15 residues. The CDR3 is CASSRTSGSYNEQFF. The DNA of the CDR3 is TGTGCCAGCAGTCGGACTAGCGGGTCCTACAATGAGCAGTTCTTC.

CDR3 amino acids: CASKGERRTGELFF. CDR3 nucleotide sequence: TGTGCCAGCAAAGGAGAAAGGAGAACCGGGGAGCTGTTTTTT. The genes are TRBV6-5 and TRBJ2-2, with D unclear. Trimming shortened V by 7 bases and J by 5 bases, and 14 bases separated the two germline ends. The CDR3 sequence is 14 residues long. The germline V gene encodes CDR1 MNHEY and CDR2 SVGAGI.

J is TRBJ1-1 and V is TRBV20-1; D uncertain. Germline CDR1 DFQATT, CDR2 SNEGSKA (reference sequence). CDR3 size: 11 residues. Trimming took 3 bases from V and 6 from J, leaving 8 bases between them. The DNA of the CDR3 is TGCAGTGCTAGCGCTGTCCCTGAAGCTTTCTTT. Encoded protein: CSASAVPEAFF.

The sample holds a few counts of this clone. The chain couples TRBV7-9 to TRBJ2-1; 8 bases map to TRBD2. Germline V lookup: CDR1 SEHNR, CDR2 FQNEAQ (reference sequence). The trim removed 4 bases at V and 6 bases at J, leaving 11 bases unmatched. The CDR3 contains 16 residues. CDR3 in amino acids: CASSSLHQRELNEQFF. The CDR3 DNA sequence: TGTGCCAGCAGCTCCCTGCACCAGCGGGAGCTCAATGAGCAGTTCTTC.

The chain joins TRBV7-2 to TRBJ1-2; TRBD1 matches at 10 bases. After removal of 0 bases from V and 4 bases from J, the junction contained 11 bases not matched to a gene. This CDR3 has 18 amino acids. Germline CDR1 reads SGHTA; CDR2 reads FQGNSA. The CDR3 region has the DNA TGTGCCAGCAGCTTAGCAGGGACAGGGGTTGATGGTGGCTATGGCTACACCTTC. This gives the protein CASSLAGTGVDGGYGYTF.

This chain uses TRBV27 with TRBJ1-6, with 8 bases fitting TRBD1. Germline-derived CDR1 and CDR2 are MNHEY and SMNVEV (reference sequence). There are 14 residues in the CDR3. Losses at the gene ends were 7 bases for V and 7 bases for J; bases not matched to a gene: 6. The CDR3 protein is CASKAGTGNSPLHF. DNA for the CDR3: TGTGCCAGCAAGGCCGGGACAGGAAATTCACCCCTCCACTTT.

This clone was observed once. The chain recombines TRBV5-6 with TRBJ2-4; 9 bases fit TRBD1. Trimming cost V 7 bases and J 5 bases; bases outside gene matches: 4. The CDR3 sequence is 13 residues long. Germline lookup yields CDR1 SGHDT and CDR2 YYEEEE. The CDR3 bases are TGTGCCAGCGGTCGACAGGGGGAAAACATTCAGTACTTC. Its protein is CASGRQGENIQYF.

This chain joins TRBV6-5 and TRBJ2-2, with D uncertain. The CDR3 sequence is 14 residues long. CDR1 MNHEY and CDR2 SVGAGI come from the germline V gene. Trimming stripped 8 bases from V and 1 base from J, with 11 bases between. Written as DNA, the CDR3 is TGTGCCAGCGTTAGGACGTTGAACACCGGGGAGCTGTTTTTT. It translates to CASVRTLNTGELFF.

This clone appeared a single time. The chain combines TRBV19 with TRBJ2-1, with D tentatively TRBD2 (5 bases). The V and J ends lost 6 bases and 9 bases respectively, with 12 bases between them. This CDR3 has 12 amino acids. Germline V gene sequence: CDR1 LNHDA, CDR2 SQIVND (reference sequence). Here the CDR3 DNA reads TGTGCCAGTAGGTTCGCGGGTGGTGAGCAGTTCTTC. The encoded protein is CASRFAGGEQFF.

The chain couples TRBV5-1 to TRBJ2-3; 7 bases fit TRBD1. The trim removed 4 bases at V and 4 bases at J, leaving 12 bases unmatched. Per germline, CDR1 SGHRS and CDR2 YFSETQ. This CDR3 has 16 amino acids. CDR3 coding DNA: TGCGCCAGCAGCGGAGCCGGACAGGTACGCGCAGATACGCAGTATTTT. Encoded protein: CASSGAGQVRADTQYF.